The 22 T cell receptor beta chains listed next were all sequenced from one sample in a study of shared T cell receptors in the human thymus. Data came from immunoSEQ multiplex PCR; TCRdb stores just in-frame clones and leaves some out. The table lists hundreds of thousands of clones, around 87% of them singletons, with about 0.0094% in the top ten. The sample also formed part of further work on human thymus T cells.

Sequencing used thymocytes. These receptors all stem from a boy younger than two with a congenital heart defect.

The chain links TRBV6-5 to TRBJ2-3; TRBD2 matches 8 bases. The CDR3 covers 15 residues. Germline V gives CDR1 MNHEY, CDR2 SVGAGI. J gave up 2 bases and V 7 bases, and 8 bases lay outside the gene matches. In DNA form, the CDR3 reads TGTGCCAGCATCCCGACTAGCGAGGCCACAGATACGCAGTATTTT. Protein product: CASIPTSEATDTQYF.

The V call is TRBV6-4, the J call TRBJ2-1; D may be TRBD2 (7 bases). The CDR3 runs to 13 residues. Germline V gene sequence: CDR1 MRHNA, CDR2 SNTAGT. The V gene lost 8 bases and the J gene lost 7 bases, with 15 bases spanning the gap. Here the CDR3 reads CASSEGGLNEQFF. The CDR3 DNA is TGTGCCAGCTCAGAGGGGGGGCTAAATGAGCAGTTCTTC.

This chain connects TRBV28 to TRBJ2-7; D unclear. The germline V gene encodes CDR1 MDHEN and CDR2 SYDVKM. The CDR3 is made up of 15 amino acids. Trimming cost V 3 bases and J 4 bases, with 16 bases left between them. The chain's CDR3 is CASSLVPDNEYEQYF. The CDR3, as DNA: TGTGCCAGCAGTTTGGTCCCCGACAATGAATACGAGCAGTACTTC.

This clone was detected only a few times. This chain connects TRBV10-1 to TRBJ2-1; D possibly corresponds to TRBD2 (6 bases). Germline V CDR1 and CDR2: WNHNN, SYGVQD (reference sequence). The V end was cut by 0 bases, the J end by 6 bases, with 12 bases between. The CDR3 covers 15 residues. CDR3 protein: CASSESEGNGNEQFF. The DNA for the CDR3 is TGCGCCAGCAGTGAGTCGGAGGGTAACGGCAATGAGCAGTTCTTC.

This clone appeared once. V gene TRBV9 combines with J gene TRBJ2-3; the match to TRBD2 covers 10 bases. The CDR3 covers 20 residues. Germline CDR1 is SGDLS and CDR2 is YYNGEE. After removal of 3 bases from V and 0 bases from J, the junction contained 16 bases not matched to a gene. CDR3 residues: CASSAPRRASGSSSTDTQYF. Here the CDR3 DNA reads TGTGCCAGCAGCGCTCCAAGACGTGCTAGCGGGAGTTCTAGCACAGATACGCAGTATTTT. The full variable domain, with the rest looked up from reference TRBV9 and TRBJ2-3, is DSGVTQTPKHLITATGQRVTLRCSPRSGDLSVYWYQQSLDQGLQFLIQYYNGEERAKGNILERFSAQQFPDLHSELNLSSLELGDSALYFCASSAPRRASGSSSTDTQYFGPGTRLTVL.

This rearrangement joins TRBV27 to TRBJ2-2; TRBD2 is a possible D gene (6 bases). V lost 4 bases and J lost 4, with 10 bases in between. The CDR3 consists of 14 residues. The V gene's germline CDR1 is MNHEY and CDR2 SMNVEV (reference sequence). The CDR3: CASSYGLITGELFF. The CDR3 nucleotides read TGTGCCAGCAGTTACGGACTAATCACCGGGGAGCTGTTTTTT.

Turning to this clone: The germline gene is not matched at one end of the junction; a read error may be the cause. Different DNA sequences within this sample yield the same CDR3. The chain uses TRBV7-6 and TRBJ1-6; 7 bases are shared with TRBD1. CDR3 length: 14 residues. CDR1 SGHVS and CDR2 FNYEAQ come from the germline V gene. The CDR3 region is CASSLGQGDSPLHF. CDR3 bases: TGTGCCAGCAGCTTAGGGCAGGGGGATTCCCCCCTCCACTTT.

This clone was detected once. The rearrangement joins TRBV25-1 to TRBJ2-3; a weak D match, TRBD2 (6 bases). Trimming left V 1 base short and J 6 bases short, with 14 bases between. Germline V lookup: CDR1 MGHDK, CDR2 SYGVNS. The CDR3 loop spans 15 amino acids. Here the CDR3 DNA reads TGTGCCAGCAGTGAATCATCCCCGGGAGAGGATACGCAGTATTTT. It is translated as CASSESSPGEDTQYF.

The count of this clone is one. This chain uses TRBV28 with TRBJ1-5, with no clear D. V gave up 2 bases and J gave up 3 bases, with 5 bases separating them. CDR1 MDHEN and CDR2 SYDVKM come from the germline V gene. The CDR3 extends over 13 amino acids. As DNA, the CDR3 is TGTGCCAGCAGTTTAGGGCACAATCAGCCCCAGCATTTT. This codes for CASSLGHNQPQHF.

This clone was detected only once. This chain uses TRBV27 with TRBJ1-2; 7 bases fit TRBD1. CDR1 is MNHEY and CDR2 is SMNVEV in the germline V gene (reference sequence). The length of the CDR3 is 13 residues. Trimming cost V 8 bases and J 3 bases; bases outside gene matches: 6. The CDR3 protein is CASGDRVHYGYTF. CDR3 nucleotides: TGTGCCAGCGGTGACAGGGTTCACTATGGCTACACCTTC.

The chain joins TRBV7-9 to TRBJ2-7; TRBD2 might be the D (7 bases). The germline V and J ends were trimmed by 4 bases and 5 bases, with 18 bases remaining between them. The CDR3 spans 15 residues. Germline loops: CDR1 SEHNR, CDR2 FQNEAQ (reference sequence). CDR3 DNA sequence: TGTGCCAGCAGCTCGGCGGCGGGGGCGAGGAACGAGCAGTACTTC. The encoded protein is CASSSAAGARNEQYF.

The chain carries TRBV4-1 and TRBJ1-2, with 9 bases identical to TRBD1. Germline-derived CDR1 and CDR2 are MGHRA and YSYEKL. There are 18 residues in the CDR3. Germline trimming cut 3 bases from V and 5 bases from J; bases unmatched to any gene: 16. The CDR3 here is CASSQVRVGDRARYGYTF. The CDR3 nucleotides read TGCGCCAGCAGCCAGGTGAGGGTAGGGGACAGGGCACGTTATGGCTACACCTTC.

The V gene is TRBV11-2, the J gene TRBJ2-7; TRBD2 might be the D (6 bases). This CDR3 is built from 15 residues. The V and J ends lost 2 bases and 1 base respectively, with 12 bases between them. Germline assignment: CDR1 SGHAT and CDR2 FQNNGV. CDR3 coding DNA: TGTGCCAGCAGCTTAAGGGCAGGGAGGTCCTACGAGCAGTACTTC. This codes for CASSLRAGRSYEQYF. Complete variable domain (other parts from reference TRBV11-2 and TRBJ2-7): EAGVAQSPRYKIIEKRQSVAFWCNPISGHATLYWYQQILGQGPKLLIQFQNNGVVDDSQLPKDRFSAERLKGVDSTLKIQPAKLEDSAVYLCASSLRAGRSYEQYFGPGTRLTVT.

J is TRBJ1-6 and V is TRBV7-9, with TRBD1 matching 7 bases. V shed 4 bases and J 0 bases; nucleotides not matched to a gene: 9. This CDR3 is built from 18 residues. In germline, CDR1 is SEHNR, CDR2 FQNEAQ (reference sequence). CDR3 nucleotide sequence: TGTGCCAGCAGCTCACACAGGGGCTTTAGCTCCTATAATTCACCCCTCCACTTT. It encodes CASSSHRGFSSYNSPLHF.

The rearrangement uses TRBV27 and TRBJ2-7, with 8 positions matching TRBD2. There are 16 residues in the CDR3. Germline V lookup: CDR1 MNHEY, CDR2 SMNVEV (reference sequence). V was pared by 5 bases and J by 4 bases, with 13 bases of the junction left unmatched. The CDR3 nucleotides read TGTGCCAGCAGTCCCCGGGGGGGGGAGGGCCTTTACGAGCAGTACTTC. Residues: CASSPRGGEGLYEQYF.

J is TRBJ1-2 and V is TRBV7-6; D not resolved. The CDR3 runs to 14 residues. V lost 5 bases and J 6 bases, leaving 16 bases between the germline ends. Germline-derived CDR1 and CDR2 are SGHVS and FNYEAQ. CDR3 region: CASSASPWSNGYTF. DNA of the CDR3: TGTGCCAGCAGCGCCAGTCCGTGGAGCAATGGCTACACCTTC.

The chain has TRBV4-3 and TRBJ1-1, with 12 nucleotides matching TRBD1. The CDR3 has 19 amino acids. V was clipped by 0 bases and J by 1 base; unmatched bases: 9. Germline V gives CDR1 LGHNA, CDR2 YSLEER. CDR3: CASSQDGGQGAGENTEAFF. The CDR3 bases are TGCGCCAGCAGCCAAGATGGGGGACAGGGGGCGGGGGAGAACACTGAAGCTTTCTTT.

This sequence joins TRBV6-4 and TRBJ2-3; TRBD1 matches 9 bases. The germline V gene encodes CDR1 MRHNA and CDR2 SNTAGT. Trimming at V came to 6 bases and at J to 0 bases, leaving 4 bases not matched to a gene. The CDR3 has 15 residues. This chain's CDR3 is CASRGQGASTDTQYF. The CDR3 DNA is TGTGCCAGCAGGGGACAGGGCGCTAGCACAGATACGCAGTATTTT.

The CDR3 DNA reads as TGTGCCAGCAGTTTCGGCAGGACAGGCGACCATGAAAAACTGTTTTTT. Translated: CASSFGRTGDHEKLFF. This chain links TRBV28 with TRBJ1-4; TRBD1 matches 7 bases. The CDR3 spans 16 residues. Germline CDR1 and CDR2: MDHEN and SYDVKM. J lost 6 bases, V lost 3 bases, and 10 bases had no gene match. The full variable domain, its missing parts supplied by reference TRBV28 and TRBJ1-4, is DVKVTQSSRYLVKRTGEKVFLECVQDMDHENMFWYRQDPGLGLRLIYFSYDVKMKEKGDIPEGYSVSREKKERFSLILESASTNQTSMYLCASSFGRTGDHEKLFFGSGTQLSVL.

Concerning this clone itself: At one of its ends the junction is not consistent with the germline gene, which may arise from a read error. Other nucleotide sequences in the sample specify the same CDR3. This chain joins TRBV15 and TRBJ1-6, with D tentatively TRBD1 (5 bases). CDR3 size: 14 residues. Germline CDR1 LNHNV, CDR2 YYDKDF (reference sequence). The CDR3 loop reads CACSGGSYNSPLHF. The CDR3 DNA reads TGTGCCTGTAGTGGGGGGTCCTATAATTCCCCCCTCCACTTT.

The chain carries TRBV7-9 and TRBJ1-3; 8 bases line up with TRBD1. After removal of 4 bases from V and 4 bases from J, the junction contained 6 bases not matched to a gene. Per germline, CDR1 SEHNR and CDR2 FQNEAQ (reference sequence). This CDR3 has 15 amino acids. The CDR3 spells CASSSDRAKGNTIYF. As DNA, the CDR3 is TGTGCCAGCAGCTCGGACAGGGCGAAGGGAAACACCATATATTTT.

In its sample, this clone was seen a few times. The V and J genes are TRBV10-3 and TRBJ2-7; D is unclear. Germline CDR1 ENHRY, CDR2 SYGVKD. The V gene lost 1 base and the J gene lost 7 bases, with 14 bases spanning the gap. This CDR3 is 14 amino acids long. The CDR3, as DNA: TGTGCCATCAGTGAGTACACATGTGGTCAGGAGCAGTACTTC. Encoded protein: CAISEYTCGQEQYF.